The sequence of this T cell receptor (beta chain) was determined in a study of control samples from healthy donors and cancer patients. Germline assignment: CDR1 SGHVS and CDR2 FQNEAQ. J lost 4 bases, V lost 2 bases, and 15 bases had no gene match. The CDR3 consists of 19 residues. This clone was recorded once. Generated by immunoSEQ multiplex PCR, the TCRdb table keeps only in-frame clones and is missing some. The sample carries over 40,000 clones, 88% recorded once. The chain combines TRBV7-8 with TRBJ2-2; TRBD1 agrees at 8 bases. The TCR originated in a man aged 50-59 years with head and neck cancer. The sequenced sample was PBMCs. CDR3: CASSLSGRGRNPITGELFF. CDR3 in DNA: TGTGCCAGCAGCTTATCTGGCAGGGGGCGAAACCCAATCACCGGGGAGCTGTTTTTT.